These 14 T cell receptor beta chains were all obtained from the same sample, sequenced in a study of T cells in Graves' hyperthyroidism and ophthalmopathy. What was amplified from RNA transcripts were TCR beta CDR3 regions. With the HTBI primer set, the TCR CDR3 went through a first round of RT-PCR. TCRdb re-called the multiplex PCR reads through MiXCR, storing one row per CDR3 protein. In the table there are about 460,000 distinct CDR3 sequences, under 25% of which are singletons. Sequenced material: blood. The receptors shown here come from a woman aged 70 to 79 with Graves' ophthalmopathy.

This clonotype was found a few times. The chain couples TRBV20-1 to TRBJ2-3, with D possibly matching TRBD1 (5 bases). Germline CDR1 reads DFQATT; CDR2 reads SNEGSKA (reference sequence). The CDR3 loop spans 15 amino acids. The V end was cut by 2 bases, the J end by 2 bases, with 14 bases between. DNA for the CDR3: TGCAGTGCTAGAAATCAGAGGACAAACACAGATACGCAGTATTTT. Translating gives CSARNQRTNTDTQYF.

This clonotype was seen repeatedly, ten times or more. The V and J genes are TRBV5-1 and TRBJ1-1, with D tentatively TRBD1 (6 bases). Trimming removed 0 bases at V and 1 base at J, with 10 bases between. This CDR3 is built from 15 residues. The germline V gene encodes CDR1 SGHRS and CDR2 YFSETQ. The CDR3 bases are TGCGCCAGCAGCTTGGGGGGGACAACGAACACTGAAGCTTTCTTT. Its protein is CASSLGGTTNTEAFF.

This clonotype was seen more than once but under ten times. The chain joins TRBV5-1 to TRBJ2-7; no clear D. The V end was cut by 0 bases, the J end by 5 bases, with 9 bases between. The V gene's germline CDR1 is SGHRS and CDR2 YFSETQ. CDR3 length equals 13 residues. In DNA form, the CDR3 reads TGCGCCAGCAGCTTGGCTACAGCCAACGAGCAGTACTTC. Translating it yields CASSLATANEQYF.

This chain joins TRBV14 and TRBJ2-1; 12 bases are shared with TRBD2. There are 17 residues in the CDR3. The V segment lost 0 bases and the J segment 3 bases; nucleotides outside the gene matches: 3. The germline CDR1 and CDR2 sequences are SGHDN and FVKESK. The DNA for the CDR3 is TGTGCCAGCAGCCAAGAATCTAGCGGGAGGGTCTACAATGAGCAGTTCTTC. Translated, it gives CASSQESSGRVYNEQFF. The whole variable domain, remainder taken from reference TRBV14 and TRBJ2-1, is EAGVTQFPSHSVIEKGQTVTLRCDPISGHDNLYWYRRVMGKEIKFLLHFVKESKQDESGMPNNRFLAERTGGTYSTLKVQPAELEDSGVYFCASSQESSGRVYNEQFFGPGTRLTVL.

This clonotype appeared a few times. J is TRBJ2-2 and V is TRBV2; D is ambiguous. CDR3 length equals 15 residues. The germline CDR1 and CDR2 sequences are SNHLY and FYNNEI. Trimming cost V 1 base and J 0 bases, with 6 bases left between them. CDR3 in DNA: TGTGCCAGCAGTGAAGACAGACCGAACACCGGGGAGCTGTTTTTT. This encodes CASSEDRPNTGELFF.

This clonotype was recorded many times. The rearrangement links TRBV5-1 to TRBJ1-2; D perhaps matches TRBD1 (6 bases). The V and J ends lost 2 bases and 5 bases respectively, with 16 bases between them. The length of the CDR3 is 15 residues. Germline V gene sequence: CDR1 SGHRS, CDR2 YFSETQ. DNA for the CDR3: TGCGCCAGCAGCTTTTCGACAGGAAGCCTTTATGGCTACACCTTC. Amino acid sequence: CASSFSTGSLYGYTF.

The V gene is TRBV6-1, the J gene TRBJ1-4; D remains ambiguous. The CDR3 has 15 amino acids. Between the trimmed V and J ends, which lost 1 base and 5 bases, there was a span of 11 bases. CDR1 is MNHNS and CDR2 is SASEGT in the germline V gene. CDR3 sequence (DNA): TGTGCCAGCAGTGAAGGTTTCGGGATGAATGAAAAACTGTTTTTT. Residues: CASSEGFGMNEKLFF.

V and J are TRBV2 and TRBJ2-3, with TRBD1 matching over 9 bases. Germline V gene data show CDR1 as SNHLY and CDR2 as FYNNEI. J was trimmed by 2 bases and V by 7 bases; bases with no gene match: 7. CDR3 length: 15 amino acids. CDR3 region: CASTYRGLFTDTQYF. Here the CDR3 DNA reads TGTGCCAGCACTTACAGGGGGCTATTCACAGATACGCAGTATTTT.

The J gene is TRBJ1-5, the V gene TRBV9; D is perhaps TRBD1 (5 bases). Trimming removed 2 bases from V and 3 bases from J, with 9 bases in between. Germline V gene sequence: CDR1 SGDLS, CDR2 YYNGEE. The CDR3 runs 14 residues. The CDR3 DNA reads TGTGCCAGCAGCGTGGGAGGGACCAATCAGCCCCAGCATTTT. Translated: CASSVGGTNQPQHF.

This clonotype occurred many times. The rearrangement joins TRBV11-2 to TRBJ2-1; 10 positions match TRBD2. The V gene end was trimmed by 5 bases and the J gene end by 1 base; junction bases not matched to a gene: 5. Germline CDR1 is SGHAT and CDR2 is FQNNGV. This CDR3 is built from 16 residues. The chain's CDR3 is CASSTLAGASYNEQFF. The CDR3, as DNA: TGTGCCAGCAGCACCCTAGCGGGAGCGTCCTACAATGAGCAGTTCTTC.

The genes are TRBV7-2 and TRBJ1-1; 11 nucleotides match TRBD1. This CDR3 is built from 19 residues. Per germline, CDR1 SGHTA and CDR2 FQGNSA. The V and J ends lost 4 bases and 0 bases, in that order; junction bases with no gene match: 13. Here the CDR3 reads CASSSGQGGGITLNTEAFF. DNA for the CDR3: TGTGCCAGCAGCTCGGGACAGGGGGGCGGAATAACGTTGAACACTGAAGCTTTCTTT.

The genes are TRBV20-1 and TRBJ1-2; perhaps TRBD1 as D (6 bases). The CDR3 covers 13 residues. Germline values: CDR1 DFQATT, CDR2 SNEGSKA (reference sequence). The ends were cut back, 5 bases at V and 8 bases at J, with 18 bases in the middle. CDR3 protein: CSADPTGLQGYTF. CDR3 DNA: TGCAGTGCTGACCCAACAGGGTTGCAAGGCTACACCTTC.

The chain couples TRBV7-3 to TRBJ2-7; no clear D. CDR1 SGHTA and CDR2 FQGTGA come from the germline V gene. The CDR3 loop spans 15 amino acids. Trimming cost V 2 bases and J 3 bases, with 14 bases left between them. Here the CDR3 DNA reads TGTGCCAGCAGCTTATATGGCAGGCCGAACTACGAGCAGTACTTC. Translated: CASSLYGRPNYEQYF.

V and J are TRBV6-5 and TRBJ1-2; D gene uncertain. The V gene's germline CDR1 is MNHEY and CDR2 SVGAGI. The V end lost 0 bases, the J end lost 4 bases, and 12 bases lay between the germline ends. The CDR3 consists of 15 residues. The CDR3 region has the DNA TGTGCCAGCAGTTACTCGAAGGGCAGCTTCTATGGCTACACCTTC. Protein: CASSYSKGSFYGYTF.